The sample holds many counts of the clone carrying this TCR beta chain. Its matching antigen is unknown. These data come from a study of blood T cells in healthy people across ages. Overall study context: Template switching retrieved approximately one barcoded beta molecule for each two T cells.

The CDR3 contains 12 residues. Deletions cut 5 bases from V and 5 bases from J, with 9 bases between. The individuals who served as donors were healthy Caucasians living in Russia, aged about 6 to 100. Findings and limits, study-wide: Long-lived donors carried more naive CD4+ cells and greater diversity than aged donors.

Alongside a J-beta primer mix, a sample-barcoded 5' primer served in a second PCR lasting 7 to 11 cycles. TCRdb recomputed calls from the 5' RACE reads with MiXCR, one row per CDR3 protein. The data contain roughly 640,000 distinct CDR3 sequences, roughly 31% of them singletons. This receptor was identified in an elderly woman in good health. Sequenced: blood. The chain carries TRBV12-3 or TRBV12-4 and TRBJ2-5; D remains unclear. CDR3 sequence (DNA): TGTGCCAGCAGTGGCGTGGGGGAGACCCAGTACTTC. Encoded protein: CASSGVGETQYF.